The 2 T cell receptor beta chains below were found in one sample sequenced in a study of T cells after yellow fever vaccination. TCRdb itself ran the 5' RACE reads through MiXCR, one entry per CDR3 protein. The sample includes about 510,000 distinct CDR3 sequences, just over 20% seen only once; the top ten take roughly a sixth. The sequenced sample was PBMCs, obtained approximately 22 days after the first yellow fever vaccination. Every receptor here comes from a man between 18 and 35 years old who received the YFV17D yellow fever vaccine.

This chain uses TRBV7-9 with TRBJ2-5; no firm D call. V was cut by 5 bases and J by 1 base, with 14 bases left in between. The CDR3 is 15 residues long. Germline CDR1 and CDR2: SEHNR and FQNEAQ (reference sequence). The CDR3 nucleotides read TGTGCCAGCAGCATTCATACACAGCCCCAAGAGACCCAGTACTTC. Its translation: CASSIHTQPQETQYF.

The sample holds many counts of this clonotype. This chain uses TRBV12-3 or TRBV12-4 with TRBJ2-7; 8 bases line up with TRBD1. This CDR3 spans 13 amino acids. V gave up 6 bases and J gave up 4 bases; unmatched junction bases: 5. CDR3 nucleotides: TGTGCCAGCAGGCGGACAGGGAGTTACGAGCAGTACGTC. Translating it yields CASRRTGSYEQYV.